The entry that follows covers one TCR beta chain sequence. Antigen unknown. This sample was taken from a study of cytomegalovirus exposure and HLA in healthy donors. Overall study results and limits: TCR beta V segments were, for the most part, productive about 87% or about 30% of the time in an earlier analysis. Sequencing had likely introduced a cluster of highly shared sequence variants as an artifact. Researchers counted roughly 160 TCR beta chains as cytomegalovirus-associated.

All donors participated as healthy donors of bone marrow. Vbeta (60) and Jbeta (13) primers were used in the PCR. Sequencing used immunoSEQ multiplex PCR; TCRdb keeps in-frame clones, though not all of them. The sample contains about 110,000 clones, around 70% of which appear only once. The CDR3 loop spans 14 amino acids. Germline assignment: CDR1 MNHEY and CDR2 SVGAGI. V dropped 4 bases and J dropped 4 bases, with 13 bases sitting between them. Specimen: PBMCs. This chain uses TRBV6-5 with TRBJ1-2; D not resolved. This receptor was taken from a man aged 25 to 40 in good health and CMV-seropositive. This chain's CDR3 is CASSSNGGAYGYTF. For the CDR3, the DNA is TGTGCCAGCAGTTCTAACGGCGGAGCCTATGGCTACACCTTC.